A single sample gave rise to the 30 T cell receptor beta chains below, sequenced in a study of blood T cell repertoires in COVID-19 (TCRdb year 2020). The library was produced with the immunoSEQ multiplex PCR assay. The table comes from immuneACCESS by way of TCRdb, which keeps in-frame sequences with V and J called. Part of the clones is missing from these tables; in studies checked, under half for an unresolved V gene and the rest for unknown reasons. The sample profile shows about 200,000 clones; about 79% of them were found once. The top ten clones comprise roughly an eighth of the sample. Sequenced sample: peripheral blood. The receptors were sampled from a human donor in a cohort sampled during active COVID-19.

There are a few counts of this clone. The identical CDR3 is also encoded by other nucleotide sequences in the sample. The chain uses TRBV28 and TRBJ1-1; TRBD1 matches 7 bases. The V gene end was trimmed by 4 bases and the J gene end by 5 bases; junction bases not matched to a gene: 10. The CDR3 consists of 15 residues. Looked up from germline, CDR1 is MDHEN and CDR2 is SYDVKM. The CDR3 sequence is CASSSPSGGGTEAFF. As DNA, the CDR3 is TGTGCCAGCAGTTCCCCATCAGGGGGTGGGACTGAAGCTTTCTTT.

In its sample, this clone was seen once. This chain uses TRBV7-2 with TRBJ2-1, with D tentatively TRBD2 (6 bases). This CDR3 has 14 amino acids. Trimming shortened V by 2 bases and J by 9 bases, and 14 bases separated the two germline ends. The V gene's germline CDR1 is SGHTA and CDR2 FQGNSA. CDR3: CASSLSWAGSEQFF. DNA of the CDR3: TGTGCCAGCAGCTTAAGCTGGGCGGGGAGTGAGCAGTTCTTC.

The gene calls are TRBV25-1 and TRBJ2-7; no clear D. The CDR3 consists of 11 residues. The germline gives CDR1 MGHDK, CDR2 SYGVNS. V dropped 5 bases and J dropped 4 bases, with 6 bases sitting between them. In DNA form, the CDR3 reads TGTGCCAGCAGTACGGGTTACGAGCAGTACTTC. Translation: CASSTGYEQYF.

As for this clone: The same CDR3 is also encoded by other DNA sequences in this sample. The chain couples TRBV15 to TRBJ2-5, with TRBD1 identical over 7 bases. Germline V gene sequence: CDR1 LNHNV, CDR2 YYDKDF (reference sequence). Trimming at V came to 0 bases and at J to 5 bases, leaving 0 bases not matched to a gene. The CDR3 has 13 amino acids. This CDR3 reads CATSRDRGETQYF. Here the CDR3 DNA reads TGTGCCACCAGCAGAGACAGGGGGGAGACCCAGTACTTC.

This clone appeared once. Other DNA sequences of this sample code for an identical CDR3. The CDR3 region has the DNA TGCGCCAGCAGCTCCACGGGGGGCACTGAAGCTTTCTTT. Translated, it gives CASSSTGGTEAFF. J is TRBJ1-1 and V is TRBV5-1, with D possibly matching TRBD1 (5 bases). V was shortened by 3 bases and J by 4 bases, with 10 bases between the two germline ends. CDR1 and CDR2 (germline): SGHRS, YFSETQ. The CDR3 has 13 amino acids.

V and J are TRBV7-9 and TRBJ2-2; no clear D gene. In germline, CDR1 is SEHNR, CDR2 FQNEAQ (reference sequence). V lost 0 bases and J lost 6, with 8 bases in between. The CDR3 contains 14 residues. The CDR3 protein is CASSLALRSGELFF. The DNA for the CDR3 is TGTGCCAGCAGCTTAGCGCTTAGATCCGGGGAGCTGTTTTTT.

Here the CDR3 DNA reads TGTGCCAGCAGCTTAGCCCCCGGGACAGAGGCTTCCAGGCATCAGCCCCAGCATTTT. Its protein product is CASSLAPGTEASRHQPQHF. The rearrangement joins TRBV7-9 to TRBJ1-5, with TRBD1 matching 7 bases. The CDR3 is 19 amino acids. Per germline, CDR1 SEHNR and CDR2 FQNEAQ (reference sequence). Losses at the gene ends were 0 bases for V and 5 bases for J; bases not matched to a gene: 16. The complete variable domain, with remaining parts taken from reference TRBV7-9 and TRBJ1-5, reads DTGVSQNPRHKITKRGQNVTFRCDPISEHNRLYWYRQTLGQGPEFLTYFQNEAQLEKSRLLSDRFSAERPKGSFSTLEIQRTEQGDSAMYLCASSLAPGTEASRHQPQHFGDGTRLSIL.

With respect to this clone: The same CDR3 is also encoded by other DNA sequences in this sample. This sequence joins TRBV4-1 and TRBJ2-7, with D perhaps matching TRBD2 (6 bases). The CDR3 has 13 amino acids. Germline CDR1 MGHRA, CDR2 YSYEKL. Trimming removed 1 base at V and 4 bases at J, with 8 bases between. CDR3 sequence (DNA): TGCGCCAGCAGCCAAGGAGGAGGGTACGAGCAGTACTTC. It is translated as CASSQGGGYEQYF.

The V and J genes are TRBV6-6 and TRBJ1-2, with 7 bases lining up with TRBD1. J was trimmed by 5 bases and V by 7 bases; bases with no gene match: 10. Germline CDR1 reads MNHNY; CDR2 reads SVGAGI (reference sequence). The CDR3 covers 14 residues. CDR3 sequence (DNA): TGTGCCAGCACCCCGGGACAGATAAGTTATGGCTACACCTTC. It yields the protein CASTPGQISYGYTF.

The rearrangement joins TRBV4-1 to TRBJ1-5; possible D gene TRBD1, 6 bases. The length of the CDR3 is 19 residues. V lost 1 base, J lost 5 bases, and 24 bases lay in between. Germline loops: CDR1 MGHRA, CDR2 YSYEKL. CDR3 region: CASSQGVVGPRGSHQPQHF. The CDR3 nucleotides read TGCGCCAGCAGCCAAGGGGTGGTGGGGCCTAGGGGGAGTCATCAGCCCCAGCATTTT.

The V call is TRBV14, the J call TRBJ1-4; D call uncertain. The V end was cut by 2 bases, the J end by 0 bases, with 7 bases between. The CDR3 runs 15 residues. The germline V gene encodes CDR1 SGHDN and CDR2 FVKESK. CDR3 amino acids: CASSQSTATNEKLFF. CDR3 nucleotides: TGTGCCAGCAGCCAATCAACTGCAACTAATGAAAAACTGTTTTTT.

The J gene is TRBJ1-5, the V gene TRBV2, with a weak D call TRBD1 (6 bases). Looked up from germline, CDR1 is SNHLY and CDR2 is FYNNEI. V was clipped by 4 bases and J by 4 bases, with 8 bases between them. This CDR3 is built from 13 residues. CDR3 loop: CASSGQGNQPQHF. CDR3 coding DNA: TGTGCCAGCAGTGGGCAGGGGAATCAGCCCCAGCATTTT.

In its sample, this clone was seen once. The chain is built from TRBV7-9 and TRBJ2-1; 7 positions match TRBD1. Germline CDR1 reads SEHNR; CDR2 reads FQNEAQ (reference sequence). This CDR3 is 14 amino acids long. The V and J ends lost 2 bases and 6 bases, in that order; junction bases with no gene match: 4. DNA of the CDR3: TGTGCCAGCAGCTTAAGACAGGGACCCAATGAGCAGTTCTTC. It codes for CASSLRQGPNEQFF.

This chain links TRBV5-1 with TRBJ2-1; D not certain. CDR3 length: 13 amino acids. Trimming removed 4 bases at V and 1 base at J, with 6 bases between. From germline, CDR1 is SGHRS and CDR2 YFSETQ. The CDR3 here is CASSPRSYNEQFF. CDR3 coding DNA: TGCGCCAGCAGCCCGAGATCCTACAATGAGCAGTTCTTC.

The chain has TRBV19 and TRBJ2-1; 10 nucleotides agree with TRBD2. The CDR3 contains 14 residues. V was pared by 6 bases and J by 6 bases, with 5 bases of the junction left unmatched. Germline loops: CDR1 LNHDA, CDR2 SQIVND (reference sequence). This chain's CDR3 is CASRPSGRGNEQFF. The CDR3, as DNA: TGTGCCAGTAGACCTAGCGGGAGAGGCAATGAGCAGTTCTTC.

This chain connects TRBV6-4 to TRBJ2-5; 10 bases are a match to TRBD1. Trimming at V came to 4 bases and at J to 3 bases, leaving 8 bases not matched to a gene. The germline gives CDR1 MRHNA, CDR2 SNTAGT. CDR3 size: 16 residues. The CDR3 sequence is CASSGPLGQGKETQYF. In nucleotides, the CDR3 is TGTGCCAGCAGTGGCCCTTTGGGACAGGGGAAAGAGACCCAGTACTTC.

V is TRBV11-2 and J is TRBJ2-5, with D possibly matching TRBD1 (6 bases). Trimming took off 1 base at V and 5 bases at J, with 11 bases between the two ends. The CDR3 contains 14 residues. Looked up from germline, CDR1 is SGHAT and CDR2 is FQNNGV. CDR3 bases: TGTGCCAGCAGCTTAGCAGGGGCGGTGGAGACCCAGTACTTC. This codes for CASSLAGAVETQYF.

This clone was counted once. The rearrangement joins TRBV6-5 to TRBJ2-5; 8 bases are a match to TRBD1. The CDR3 runs to 14 residues. V lost 7 bases to trimming and J lost 4 bases; unmatched junction nucleotides: 8. CDR1 is MNHEY, CDR2 SVGAGI, per germline. The CDR3 region is CASKSGGTGETQYF. The CDR3 DNA is TGTGCCAGCAAGTCCGGAGGGACAGGAGAGACCCAGTACTTC.

The V call is TRBV7-2, the J call TRBJ2-3; 13 bases align to TRBD2. CDR3 length: 15 amino acids. The J segment lost 4 bases and the V segment lost 5 bases, leaving 3 bases of the junction unmatched. Per the germline V gene, CDR1 is SGHTA and CDR2 is FQGNSA. The CDR3 bases are TGTGCCAGCAGCCAACTAGCGGGAGGGCCAGATACGCAGTATTTT. This translates into CASSQLAGGPDTQYF.

This clone was counted between two and nine times. This sequence joins TRBV28 and TRBJ2-7; no firm D call. Germline V gives CDR1 MDHEN, CDR2 SYDVKM. V lost 3 bases, J lost 0 bases, and 12 bases lay in between. The CDR3 length is 15 residues. The CDR3 DNA is TGTGCCAGCAGTTTGGGCCCCCTGCTCTCCTACGAGCAGTACTTC. Protein: CASSLGPLLSYEQYF. Full variable domain (remainder filled in from reference TRBV28 and TRBJ2-7): DVKVTQSSRYLVKRTGEKVFLECVQDMDHENMFWYRQDPGLGLRLIYFSYDVKMKEKGDIPEGYSVSREKKERFSLILESASTNQTSMYLCASSLGPLLSYEQYFGPGTRLTVT.

The chain joins TRBV7-9 to TRBJ2-2; possible D gene TRBD1, 5 bases. V lost 1 base and J 6 bases, leaving 6 bases between the germline ends. This CDR3 is built from 13 residues. Germline CDR1 is SEHNR and CDR2 is FQNEAQ (reference sequence). The CDR3 DNA follows: TGTGCCAGCAGCTTAGGGGGCGCCGGGGAGCTGTTTTTT. Translated: CASSLGGAGELFF.

The J gene is TRBJ2-2, the V gene TRBV28; TRBD2 might be the D (6 bases). CDR1 MDHEN and CDR2 SYDVKM come from the germline V gene. With 1 base removed from V and 2 bases from J, the gap between germline ends came to 8 bases. The CDR3 is 15 residues long. The CDR3 region is CASSLFAGNTGELFF. CDR3 DNA sequence: TGTGCCAGCAGTTTATTTGCGGGAAACACCGGGGAGCTGTTTTTT.

This CDR3 is CASSFRRGSTDTQYF. The CDR3 bases are TGTGCCAGTTCTTTTAGAAGGGGAAGCACAGATACGCAGTATTTT. The chain has TRBV19 and TRBJ2-3; D is perhaps TRBD1 (5 bases). With 8 bases removed from V and 0 bases from J, the gap between germline ends came to 15 bases. Germline CDR1 is LNHDA and CDR2 is SQIVND (reference sequence). The CDR3 length is 15 residues. Based on the CDR3 plus reference TRBV19 and TRBJ2-3, the full variable domain is DGGITQSPKYLFRKEGQNVTLSCEQNLNHDAMYWYRQDPGQGLRLIYYSQIVNDFQKGDIAEGYSVSREKKESFPLTVTSAQKNPTAFYLCASSFRRGSTDTQYFGPGTRLTVL.

As to this clone: Other DNA sequences in this specimen translate into the identical CDR3. This chain connects TRBV9 to TRBJ2-6, with no clear D. Germline V gene data show CDR1 as SGDLS and CDR2 as YYNGEE. This CDR3 spans 15 amino acids. Trimming removed 0 bases at V and 0 bases at J, with 4 bases between. CDR3 sequence reads: CASSVVSSGANVLTF. DNA for the CDR3: TGTGCCAGCAGCGTAGTCAGCTCTGGGGCCAACGTCCTGACTTTC. Variable domain in full (rest from reference TRBV9 and TRBJ2-6): DSGVTQTPKHLITATGQRVTLRCSPRSGDLSVYWYQQSLDQGLQFLIQYYNGEERAKGNILERFSAQQFPDLHSELNLSSLELGDSALYFCASSVVSSGANVLTFGAGSRLTVL.

The V call is TRBV11-3, the J call TRBJ2-1, with 8 nucleotides matching TRBD2. Germline-derived CDR1 and CDR2 are SGHNT and YENEEA. The junction had 1 base not matched to a gene; V was cut back by 3 bases and J by 0 bases. This CDR3 comprises 15 residues. This CDR3 reads CASSLSGSSYNEQFF. In DNA form, the CDR3 reads TGTGCCAGCAGCTTGAGCGGGAGCTCCTACAATGAGCAGTTCTTC. Looking up the rest from reference TRBV11-3 and TRBJ2-1 gives the full variable domain: EAGVVQSPRYKIIEKKQPVAFWCNPISGHNTLYWYLQNLGQGPELLIRYENEEAVDDSQLPKDRFSAERLKGVDSTLKIQPAELGDSAVYLCASSLSGSSYNEQFFGPGTRLTVL.

The chain combines TRBV28 with TRBJ2-7; D is ambiguous. This CDR3 has 15 amino acids. Germline values: CDR1 MDHEN, CDR2 SYDVKM. V lost 2 bases, J lost 4 bases, and 15 bases lay in between. This CDR3 reads CASSLADRVSYEQYF. The CDR3, as DNA: TGTGCCAGCAGTTTAGCCGATCGGGTCTCGTACGAGCAGTACTTC.

A single count supports this clone. The rearrangement joins TRBV2 to TRBJ2-5; D not certain. Germline assignment: CDR1 SNHLY and CDR2 FYNNEI. V lost 9 bases, J lost 4 bases, and 18 bases lay in between. The CDR3 totals 14 residues. CDR3 in amino acids: CARRNPRVPETQYF. The CDR3 DNA sequence: TGTGCCAGGAGGAATCCTCGGGTCCCAGAGACCCAGTACTTC.

The chain uses TRBV7-6 and TRBJ2-1, with a tentative D call TRBD2 (6 bases). CDR1 is SGHVS and CDR2 is FNYEAQ in the germline V gene. The germline V and J ends were trimmed by 3 bases and 0 bases, with 9 bases remaining between them. The CDR3 consists of 15 residues. The CDR3 DNA reads as TGTGCCAGCAGCTTTGTAGCGGCCTCCTACAATGAGCAGTTCTTC. This codes for CASSFVAASYNEQFF.

Note on this clone: The junction and the germline gene differ at one end; a read error may be behind it. J is TRBJ2-3 and V is TRBV7-2; 9 bases line up with TRBD2. The CDR3 contains 14 residues. Germline CDR1 is SGHTA and CDR2 is FQGNSA. CDR3 sequence (DNA): TGTGCCAGCAGCGTTAGCGGGAGAAAGGATATGCAGTATTTT. Its translation is CASSVSGRKDMQYF.

This clone was recorded once. The V gene is TRBV21-1, the J gene TRBJ2-3; the table calls TRBD2, which could not be checked here. TRBV21-1 is a known pseudogene. The CDR3 totals 18 residues. The CDR3 region is CASSKEASWETFADTQYF. CDR3 DNA sequence: TGTGCCAGCAGCAAAGAAGCCAGTTGGGAGACTTTTGCAGATACGCAGTATTTT.